The 30 T cell receptor beta chains presented below share a single source sample, sequenced in a study of blood T cells in healthy people across ages. The authors ran a second PCR of 7 to 11 cycles using a sample-barcoded 5' primer and a J-beta primer mix. A single record per CDR3 protein comes from TCRdb applying MiXCR to the 5' RACE reads. The table records around 1,000,000 distinct CDR3 sequences, about 25% of them present only once. A further study also used this sample, focusing on T cells of mothers and their children.

The source material was blood. Receptor source: a girl aged 2 to 10 in good health.

This clonotype was observed a few times. The V gene is TRBV5-5, the J gene TRBJ1-4; D possibly corresponds to TRBD1 (5 bases). CDR1 and CDR2 from the germline V gene are SGHKS and YYEKEE (reference sequence). This CDR3 is built from 15 residues. V dropped 0 bases and J dropped 5 bases, with 11 bases sitting between them. CDR3 DNA sequence: TGTGCCAGCAGCTTGGATGGGGCCGGGAATGAAAAACTGTTTTTT. Its protein is CASSLDGAGNEKLFF.

V gene TRBV20-1 combines with J gene TRBJ2-1; 10 nucleotides align to TRBD2. Germline CDR1 reads DFQATT; CDR2 reads SNEGSKA (reference sequence). The V gene end was trimmed by 0 bases and the J gene end by 7 bases; junction bases not matched to a gene: 9. The CDR3 spans 16 residues. The CDR3 loop reads CSARDVVTSGPNEQFF. DNA for the CDR3: TGCAGTGCTAGAGATGTAGTGACTAGCGGGCCGAATGAGCAGTTCTTC.

The rearrangement links TRBV10-2 to TRBJ2-5, with D perhaps TRBD1 or TRBD2 (5 bases each). The end of the DNA aligns better with TRBJ2-7, so the J call may be wrong. Germline CDR1 reads WSHSY; CDR2 reads SAAADI. The CDR3 has 13 amino acids. DNA of the CDR3: TGCGCCAGCAGTCCCGGGGCTTACTACGAGCAGTACTTC. Its translation: CASSPGAYYEQYF.

The chain carries TRBV24-1 and TRBJ2-1, with D tentatively TRBD2 (5 bases). Germline lookup yields CDR1 KGHDR and CDR2 SFDVKD. This CDR3 region has 13 residues. V was pared by 4 bases and J by 8 bases, with 11 bases between. The DNA of the CDR3 is TGTGCCACCAGTGACCTAGCTTATGATGAGCAGTTCTTC. Encoded protein: CATSDLAYDEQFF.

There are a few counts of this clonotype. The chain combines TRBV20-1 with TRBJ2-7; TRBD2 matches at 11 bases. Germline trimming cut 0 bases from V and 2 bases from J; bases unmatched to any gene: 3. The CDR3 is 15 residues long. Germline CDR1 DFQATT, CDR2 SNEGSKA (reference sequence). The CDR3 reads CSAREELAGAYEQYF. Written as DNA, the CDR3 is TGCAGTGCTAGAGAGGAACTAGCGGGAGCCTACGAGCAGTACTTC.

V usage is TRBV7-6 and J usage is TRBJ2-5, with TRBD2 as a possible D gene (6 bases). V lost 6 bases and J lost 0, with 14 bases in between. Germline V gene data show CDR1 as SGHVS and CDR2 as FNYEAQ. The CDR3 has 15 residues. CDR3 protein: CASSEASGYQETQYF. The CDR3 bases are TGTGCCAGCAGTGAAGCGAGCGGGTACCAAGAGACCCAGTACTTC. The variable domain in full, completed from reference TRBV7-6 and TRBJ2-5, reads GAGVSQSPRYKVTKRGQDVALRCDPISGHVSLYWYRQALGQGPEFLTYFNYEAQQDKSGLPNDRFSAERPEGSISTLTIQRTEQRDSAMYRCASSEASGYQETQYFGPGTRLLVL.

This clonotype was detected only a few times. J is TRBJ2-5 and V is TRBV10-3; D is unclear. The DNA end is a closer match to TRBJ2-7, so the J assignment may be wrong. The CDR3 extends over 14 amino acids. CDR1 ENHRY and CDR2 SYGVKD come from the germline V gene. Here the CDR3 reads CAISEVQSSYEQYF. Written as DNA, the CDR3 is TGTGCCATCAGTGAAGTACAGAGCTCCTACGAGCAGTACTTC.

J is TRBJ2-3 and V is TRBV5-1, with 8 bases aligning to TRBD1. The CDR3 runs 15 residues. Unmatched junction bases numbered 6, after V lost 5 bases and J lost 1 base. In germline, CDR1 is SGHRS, CDR2 YFSETQ. The DNA of the CDR3 is TGCGCCAGCAGTCTTGAGGACAGGGGCACAGATACGCAGTATTTT. It specifies CASSLEDRGTDTQYF.

Ten or more counts support this clonotype. J is TRBJ2-1 and V is TRBV9; the match to TRBD2 covers 7 bases. The junction had 11 bases not matched to a gene; V was cut back by 3 bases and J by 8 bases. The germline V gene has CDR1 SGDLS and CDR2 YYNGEE. The CDR3 is 15 amino acids. The CDR3 nucleotides read TGTGCCAGCAGCGGAGACGCGGGAGTGAGTTATGAGCAGTTCTTC. This encodes CASSGDAGVSYEQFF.

In this sample, this clonotype turned up a few times. The chain has TRBV6-5 and TRBJ2-7; 8 bases match TRBD1. The germline CDR1 and CDR2 sequences are MNHEY and SVGAGI. Trimming cost V 6 bases and J 3 bases; bases outside gene matches: 7. The CDR3 runs 14 residues. CDR3 bases: TGTGCCAGCAGCACAGGGGGTTTTATCTACGAGCAGTACTTC. Protein sequence: CASSTGGFIYEQYF.

The chain recombines TRBV19 with TRBJ1-4; D is unclear. Trimming took off 6 bases at V and 3 bases at J, with 8 bases between the two ends. CDR1 and CDR2 (germline): LNHDA, SQIVND (reference sequence). CDR3 length equals 13 residues. This CDR3 is CASRPPPNEKLFF. The CDR3 nucleotides are TGTGCCAGTAGACCCCCCCCTAATGAAAAACTGTTTTTT.

This chain links TRBV10-3 with TRBJ2-7; D might be TRBD2 (6 bases). The CDR3 contains 15 residues. V was clipped by 11 bases and J by 4 bases, with 24 bases between them. Per germline, CDR1 ENHRY and CDR2 SYGVKD. The CDR3 coding sequence is TGTGCCCTGGGGCGGGGAAGAAACGACGTGTACGAGCAGTACTTC. Protein product: CALGRGRNDVYEQYF.

The chain joins TRBV9 to TRBJ1-2; D is unclear. Germline-derived CDR1 and CDR2 are SGDLS and YYNGEE. This CDR3 is built from 11 residues. V lost 3 bases to trimming and J lost 4 bases, with 4 bases between them. The CDR3, as DNA: TGTGCCAGCAGCGGGATCTATGGCTACACCTTC. It yields the protein CASSGIYGYTF.

The V and J genes are TRBV11-1 and TRBJ2-5, with TRBD2 matching over 10 bases. The end of the DNA is better explained by TRBJ2-1, so the J call may be wrong. The CDR3 runs 15 residues. Germline values: CDR1 SGHAT, CDR2 FQDESV (reference sequence). The CDR3 DNA reads as TGTGCCAGCAGCTTAAGCTGGACTAGCGGCAATGAGCAGTTCTTC. Protein product: CASSLSWTSGNEQFF.

The chain is built from TRBV20-1 and TRBJ2-1, with D possibly being TRBD2 (6 bases). V was trimmed by 6 bases and J by 3 bases, leaving 18 bases between them. The CDR3 covers 15 residues. Per germline, CDR1 DFQATT and CDR2 SNEGSKA (reference sequence). CDR3: CSAGDRDFIYNEQFF. The CDR3 nucleotides are TGCAGTGCGGGAGACCGGGACTTCATCTACAATGAGCAGTTCTTC.

This clonotype was seen a handful of times. The rearrangement links TRBV12-3 or TRBV12-4 to TRBJ1-2; 11 nucleotides match TRBD1. The junction had 6 bases not matched to a gene; V was cut back by 6 bases and J by 6 bases. The CDR3 runs 14 residues. The DNA of the CDR3 is TGTGCCAGCAGAAGGACAGGGGGCGATAATGGCTACACCTTC. This sequence encodes CASRRTGGDNGYTF.

The genes are TRBV12-5 and TRBJ1-2; no firm D call. Trimming stripped 6 bases from V and 2 bases from J, with 19 bases between. CDR3 size: 16 residues. The V gene's germline CDR1 is LGHNT and CDR2 FRNRAP. CDR3 in DNA: TGTGCTAGTGGGGGGAACGATGGACCGTCAAACTATGGCTACACCTTC. Protein sequence: CASGGNDGPSNYGYTF.

This clonotype was observed a few times. The chain recombines TRBV19 with TRBJ1-1; D is possibly TRBD1 (6 bases). Looked up from germline, CDR1 is LNHDA and CDR2 is SQIVND (reference sequence). CDR3 length equals 14 residues. The V end was cut by 6 bases, the J end by 3 bases, with 14 bases between. The CDR3 DNA reads as TGTGCCAGTAGACCTTGGACAGAGGACACTGAAGCTTTCTTT. Protein sequence: CASRPWTEDTEAFF.

This clonotype appeared a few times. The rearrangement links TRBV12-3 or TRBV12-4 to TRBJ1-6, with TRBD1 matching 7 bases. The CDR3 runs 12 residues. CDR3 coding DNA: TGTGCGATCGGGACAGATAATTCACCCCTCCACTTT. Its protein product is CAIGTDNSPLHF.

The chain uses TRBV7-2 and TRBJ2-7; D may be TRBD2 (7 bases). The end of the DNA is better explained by TRBJ2-1, so the J call may be wrong. CDR3 size: 17 residues. Germline V CDR1 and CDR2: SGHTA, FQGNSA. CDR3 in DNA: TGTGCCAGCAGCTTAGAGGGGGTTGTGGGGGGGCGATATGAGCAGTTCTTC. Translation: CASSLEGVVGGRYEQFF.

This clonotype was picked up many times. J is TRBJ2-7 and V is TRBV7-2; no firm D call. Deletions cut 2 bases from V and 3 bases from J, with 5 bases between. This CDR3 comprises 12 residues. Germline V lookup: CDR1 SGHTA, CDR2 FQGNSA. The CDR3 reads CASSLRFYEQYF. The DNA of the CDR3 is TGTGCCAGCAGCTTAAGGTTCTACGAGCAGTACTTC.

V gene TRBV29-1 combines with J gene TRBJ1-2, with 8 nucleotides matching TRBD1. The CDR3 is 12 residues long. With V trimmed by 4 bases and J by 11 bases, 9 bases remained unmatched. CDR1 is SQVTM and CDR2 is ANQGSEA in the germline V gene. The CDR3 protein is CSVVTGELFYTF. The CDR3 DNA sequence: TGCAGCGTTGTGACAGGGGAGCTTTTTTACACCTTC.

This clonotype was recorded at least ten times. V gene TRBV14 combines with J gene TRBJ2-7; D call uncertain. The CDR3 extends over 13 amino acids. Germline V lookup: CDR1 SGHDN, CDR2 FVKESK. Trimming removed 1 base from V and 2 bases from J, with 6 bases in between. This CDR3 reads CASSQGPTYEQYF. CDR3 nucleotides: TGTGCCAGCAGCCAAGGGCCGACCTACGAGCAGTACTTC.

In its sample, this clonotype was seen a few times. The V gene is TRBV7-3, the J gene TRBJ2-1; possible D gene TRBD1, 5 bases. The CDR3 totals 17 residues. CDR1 SGHTA and CDR2 FQGTGA come from the germline V gene. V was pared by 5 bases and J by 2 bases, with 19 bases between. The DNA of the CDR3 is TGTGCCAGCAGCCTTACAGGTGCCCTTAGGGCCTACAATGAGCAGTTCTTC. Its protein product is CASSLTGALRAYNEQFF.

This chain uses TRBV7-9 with TRBJ2-1; 10 positions match TRBD2. This CDR3 is built from 16 residues. Germline V gene data show CDR1 as SEHNR and CDR2 as FQNEAQ (reference sequence). The junction had 9 bases not matched to a gene; V was cut back by 7 bases and J by 3 bases. The CDR3 region is CASTGLAGESYNEQFF. CDR3 coding DNA: TGTGCCAGCACCGGCCTAGCGGGAGAAAGCTACAATGAGCAGTTCTTC.

CDR3 DNA: TGCAGCGTTGAGCCTAGCGGGCCCGAAAATGAGCAGTTCTTC. Encoded protein: CSVEPSGPENEQFF. The V call is TRBV29-1, the J call TRBJ2-1, with 8 bases that match TRBD2. The CDR3 sequence is 14 residues long. Losses at the gene ends were 3 bases for V and 7 bases for J; bases not matched to a gene: 8. CDR1 is SQVTM, CDR2 ANQGSEA, per germline.

This chain connects TRBV12-3 or TRBV12-4 to TRBJ2-5; perhaps TRBD1 as D (5 bases). Trimming took off 6 bases at V and 5 bases at J, with 16 bases between the two ends. There are 14 residues in the CDR3. The CDR3 loop reads CASSAAGFDETQYF. CDR3 sequence (DNA): TGTGCCAGCAGCGCCGCAGGGTTTGATGAGACCCAGTACTTC.

This clonotype was seen a handful of times. The genes are TRBV7-9 and TRBJ1-1; D may be TRBD1 (5 bases). Germline-derived CDR1 and CDR2 are SEHNR and FQNEAQ (reference sequence). This CDR3 is 14 amino acids long. Trimming took 4 bases from V and 10 from J, leaving 19 bases between them. CDR3 bases: TGTGCCAGCAGCTCCCCGGCAGGGTTCGGTTCAGCTTTCTTT. This gives the protein CASSSPAGFGSAFF. The full variable domain, in which reference TRBV7-9 and TRBJ1-1 provide the parts outside the CDR3, is DTGVSQNPRHKITKRGQNVTFRCDPISEHNRLYWYRQTLGQGPEFLTYFQNEAQLEKSRLLSDRFSAERPKGSFSTLEIQRTEQGDSAMYLCASSSPAGFGSAFFGQGTRLTVV.

This chain links TRBV7-2 with TRBJ1-2, with no clear D. CDR1 and CDR2 (germline): SGHTA, FQGNSA. The CDR3 consists of 12 residues. Trimming pared 1 base from V and 9 bases from J, leaving 9 bases between. The CDR3 loop is CASSLVLSSYTF. The CDR3 region has the DNA TGTGCCAGCAGCTTAGTATTAAGCAGCTACACCTTC.

The chain carries TRBV29-1 and TRBJ2-1; 8 bases map to TRBD1. V trimming: 7 bases; J trimming: 5 bases; junction bases outside the gene matches: 4. The germline V gene has CDR1 SQVTM and CDR2 ANQGSEA. The CDR3 is made up of 12 amino acids. The CDR3 region is CSAGTGDNEQFF. In DNA, the CDR3 is TGCAGCGCCGGGACAGGCGACAATGAGCAGTTCTTC.